Listed below are T cell receptor beta chains from one sample, sequenced in a study of response to subunit inactivated influenza vaccine. TCRdb redid the calling of the RT-PCR reads with MiXCR, one entry per CDR3 protein. The data hold under 500,000 distinct CDR3 sequences, with 9.5% to 13% observed a single time. The material sequenced was PBMCs from blood, taken 40 to 50 days after vaccination. These receptors came from a man in his forties or fifties who received an inactivated influenza vaccine. Both conserved end residues are part of each CDR3. The D gene is left open where the match is weak. Size values are once, few and many counts, or a class for expanded clones, and some rows have none.

size	J	V	D	CDR3	DNA
NA	TRBJ2-7	TRBV20-1	TRBD2	CSARDSLTSGRHAEQYF	TGCAGTGCTAGAGATTCCCTTACTAGCGGGAGGCACGCCGAGCAGTACTTC
NA	TRBJ2-2	TRBV20-1	NA	CSARYGAGNTGELFF	TGCAGTGCTAGATATGGGGCTGGGAACACCGGGGAGCTGTTTTTT
few	TRBJ2-2	TRBV7-6	NA	CASSFLQSANTGELFF	TGTGCCAGCAGCTTTCTCCAGTCCGCGAACACCGGGGAGCTGTTTTTT
NA	TRBJ2-2	TRBV6-1	TRBD2	CATLGGWRGGELFF	TGTGCCACCCTGGGAGGGTGGCGGGGCGGGGAGCTGTTTTTT
NA	TRBJ2-2	TRBV10-3	NA	CAISSGTSLTGELFF	TGTGCCATCAGTTCCGGGACTTCCCTAACCGGGGAGCTGTTTTTT
few	TRBJ2-2	TRBV25-1	NA	CAIRGGNTGELFF	TGTGCCATTAGGGGGGGGAACACCGGGGAGCTGTTTTTT
few	TRBJ2-7	TRBV11-1	NA	CASSSPLRGGPSSYEQYF	TGTGCCAGCAGCTCCCCGCTAAGGGGGGGGCCGAGCTCCTACGAGCAGTACTTC
few	TRBJ1-1	TRBV5-5	TRBD1	CASSAYPGQGREAFF	TGTGCCAGCAGCGCATACCCGGGACAGGGGCGAGAAGCTTTCTTT
many	TRBJ1-1	TRBV20-1	NA	CSATGGLHTEAFF	TGCAGTGCTACTGGGGGATTACACACTGAAGCTTTCTTT
NA	TRBJ2-5	TRBV30	NA	CAWRRTDQETQYF	TGTGCCTGGAGGAGGACAGACCAAGAGACCCAGTACTTC
NA	TRBJ2-3	TRBV7-9	NA	CASSQRANTDTQYF	TGTGCCAGCAGCCAGCGGGCAAACACAGATACGCAGTATTTT
NA	TRBJ1-4	TRBV5-1	NA	CASTSALGPNEKLFF	TGCGCCAGCACCTCTGCTTTGGGTCCTAATGAAAAACTGTTTTTT
many	TRBJ1-5	TRBV20-1	NA	CSATRPPRNQPQHF	TGCAGTGCTACCCGGCCCCCGAGAAATCAGCCCCAGCATTTT
few	TRBJ2-7	TRBV7-8	NA	CASSRHGGGPQYF	TGTGCCAGCAGCCGTCATGGGGGGGGGCCCCAGTACTTC
NA	TRBJ1-6	TRBV7-9	TRBD1	CASSLEVAGGPTHF	TGTGCCAGCAGCTTAGAGGTTGCAGGGGGACCCACCCACTTT
many	TRBJ1-1	TRBV20-1	NA	CSARDLMNTEAFF	TGCAGTGCTAGAGATCTAATGAACACTGAAGCTTTCTTT
few	TRBJ2-7	TRBV6-2/TRBV6-3	NA	CASSLTDFYEQYF	TGTGCCAGCAGTTTAACGGACTTTTACGAGCAGTACTTC
NA	TRBJ2-7	TRBV4-3	NA	CASSQVSGSYEHYF	TGCGCCAGCAGCCAAGTCAGCGGCTCCTACGAGCATTACTTC
few	TRBJ2-7	TRBV7-6	NA	CASSLGDRSSYEQYF	TGTGCCAGCAGCTTAGGCGACAGGAGCTCCTACGAGCAGTACTTC
NA	TRBJ2-3	TRBV6-1	NA	CASSVQLGTDTQYF	TGTGCCAGCAGTGTCCAACTGGGGACAGATACGCAGTATTTT
many	TRBJ1-3	TRBV4-1	NA	CASSQDRGTGNTIYF	TGCGCCAGCAGCCAAGACAGGGGTACAGGAAACACCATATATTTT
many	TRBJ2-2	TRBV4-2	NA	CASSQERRGAGELFF	TGTGCCAGCAGCCAAGAAAGAAGGGGGGCCGGGGAGCTGTTTTTT
few	TRBJ2-7	TRBV5-1	TRBD1	CASSWRTGDDEQYF	TGCGCCAGCAGCTGGAGGACAGGGGATGACGAGCAGTACTTC
few	TRBJ2-7	TRBV6-1	TRBD1	CASSLTGGTGTYEQYF	TGTGCCAGCAGTCTAACCGGGGGGACAGGGACCTACGAGCAGTACTTC
many	TRBJ1-2	TRBV6-1	NA	CASSERGPNTF	TGTGCCAGCAGTGAACGAGGCCCTAACACCTTC
few	TRBJ1-6	TRBV4-2	TRBD1	CASRNGQAHNSPLHF	TGTGCCAGCAGAAACGGACAGGCCCATAATTCACCCCTCCACTTT
NA	TRBJ2-2	TRBV12-3/TRBV12-4	TRBD1	CASSLEQGVTGELFF	TGTGCCAGCAGTTTAGAACAGGGGGTTACCGGGGAGCTGTTTTTT
few	TRBJ1-5	TRBV5-6	TRBD1	CASSLGQGLSQPQHF	TGTGCCAGCAGCTTGGGACAGGGACTATCTCAGCCCCAGCATTTT
many	TRBJ1-2	TRBV25-1	NA	CASSEYDRPYGYTF	TGTGCCAGCAGTGAATACGACAGACCCTATGGCTACACCTTC
many	TRBJ2-3	TRBV29-1	NA	CSVLVGDITDTQYF	TGCAGCGTTTTGGTCGGGGACATCACAGATACGCAGTATTTT
many	TRBJ2-7	TRBV7-8	NA	CASSLAGGREQYF	TGTGCCAGCAGCTTAGCGGGGGGGCGGGAGCAGTACTTC
NA	TRBJ2-1	TRBV7-2	NA	CASSLTPGVAYNEQFF	TGTGCCAGCAGCCTAACTCCGGGCGTCGCCTACAATGAGCAGTTCTTC
NA	TRBJ2-2	TRBV7-9	TRBD2	CALPSGPSGRPGELFF	TGTGCCCTCCCTAGCGGGCCTAGCGGGAGGCCCGGGGAGCTGTTTTTT
few	TRBJ2-6	TRBV6-2/TRBV6-3	NA	CASRRRWDGYSGANVLTF	TGTGCCAGCAGACGACGCTGGGACGGTTACTCTGGGGCCAACGTCCTGACTTTC
few	TRBJ2-7	TRBV20-1	TRBD2	CSARAEAGAFYEQYF	TGCAGTGCTAGGGCCGAAGCGGGGGCATTCTACGAGCAGTACTTC
NA	TRBJ2-7	TRBV20-1	TRBD1	CSAQGDSSYEQYF	TGCAGTGCTCAGGGGGACAGCTCCTACGAGCAGTACTTC
many	TRBJ2-7	TRBV12-3/TRBV12-4	NA	CASSLEGLIRDEQYF	TGTGCCAGCAGTTTGGAGGGACTGATCCGGGACGAGCAGTACTTC
few	TRBJ2-7	TRBV12-3/TRBV12-4	NA	CASSLTARGSYEQYF	TGTGCCAGCAGTTTAACCGCCCGGGGTTCCTACGAGCAGTACTTC
many	TRBJ2-5	TRBV9	NA	CASSVAPAVSQETQYF	TGTGCCAGCAGCGTAGCCCCGGCGGTAAGCCAAGAGACCCAGTACTTC
few	TRBJ2-7	TRBV20-1	NA	CSARERGAGALYEQYF	TGCAGTGCTAGAGAAAGAGGCGCGGGGGCCCTCTACGAGCAGTACTTC
many	TRBJ2-2	TRBV5-1	NA	CASSQDPGELFF	TGCGCCAGCAGCCAAGACCCCGGGGAGCTGTTTTTT
many	TRBJ1-2	TRBV7-9	TRBD1	CASSESGTGGDGYTF	TGTGCCAGCAGCGAATCCGGGACAGGGGGCGATGGCTACACCTTC
NA	TRBJ1-2	TRBV12-3/TRBV12-4	NA	CASSPSRPNYGYPF	TGTGCCAGCAGCCCCTCACGGCCCAACTATGGCTACCCCTTC
NA	TRBJ2-7	TRBV20-1	TRBD1	CSARDSWTGGGYEQYF	TGCAGTGCTAGAGACTCCTGGACAGGGGGCGGCTACGAGCAGTACTTC
few	TRBJ1-1	TRBV4-3	TRBD1	CASSQVLQGTEAFF	TGCGCCAGCAGCCAAGTTTTACAGGGGACTGAAGCTTTCTTT
medium-sized	TRBJ2-5	TRBV10-3	TRBD1	CAISESGQGEGTQYF	TGTGCCATCAGTGAGTCGGGACAGGGTGAAGGGACCCAGTACTTC
many	TRBJ1-1	TRBV7-6	NA	CASSLEGGKSTEAFF	TGTGCCAGCAGCTTAGAGGGGGGCAAGAGCACTGAAGCTTTCTTT
NA	TRBJ2-1	TRBV12-3/TRBV12-4	NA	CASSLENYNEQFF	TGTGCCAGCAGTTTAGAAAACTACAATGAGCAGTTCTTC
NA	TRBJ2-3	TRBV28	TRBD1	CASSLRGLGTDTQYF	TGTGCCAGCAGTTTAAGGGGGCTTGGCACAGATACGCAGTATTTT
many	TRBJ1-2	TRBV28	NA	CASSLYEARRNGYTF	TGTGCCAGCAGTTTATATGAGGCCCGCCGCAATGGCTACACCTTC
NA	TRBJ2-2	TRBV29-1	NA	CSVDLSGTGGELFF	TGCAGCGTTGATCTCTCGGGAACGGGCGGGGAGCTGTTTTTT
few	TRBJ1-4	TRBV7-9	TRBD1	CASRESGTGEEKLFF	TGTGCCAGCAGGGAAAGCGGGACAGGGGAGGAAAAACTGTTTTTT
NA	TRBJ2-7	TRBV19	NA	CASTPGDRSYEQYF	TGTGCCAGTACACCGGGGGACAGATCCTACGAGCAGTACTTC